The 3 T cell receptor beta chains below come from one sample, sequenced in a study of blood T cell repertoires in COVID-19. Clones were read by immunoSEQ multiplex PCR, and TCRdb kept only the in-frame ones, dropping some. The data show about 74,000 clones, just under 85% seen once. The sample comprised peripheral blood. These TCRs come from a man in his 70s with acute or convalescent COVID-19.

This clone has a handful of counts. The sample has other DNA sequences that encode this CDR3 too. V is TRBV19 and J is TRBJ1-2, with D unresolved. Germline assignment: CDR1 LNHDA and CDR2 SQIVND (reference sequence). This CDR3 region has 12 residues. Trimming took off 3 bases at V and 4 bases at J, with 6 bases between the two ends. As DNA, the CDR3 is TGTGCCAGTAGTATTAGCGTCTATGGCTACACCTTC. Amino acid sequence: CASSISVYGYTF.

The chain is built from TRBV5-1 and TRBJ2-2, with 8 bases identical to TRBD1. The germline V gene encodes CDR1 SGHRS and CDR2 YFSETQ. V dropped 2 bases and J dropped 6; count of bases not matched to a gene: 15. The CDR3 has 18 residues. As DNA, the CDR3 is TGCGCCAGCAGCTTCGGGACAGGAGGAGGGGTACGGGCCGGGGAGCTGTTTTTT. This sequence encodes CASSFGTGGGVRAGELFF.

The CDR3 sequence is CASSYRRGAGNTEAFF. Here the CDR3 DNA reads TGTGCCAGCAGTTACCGACGTGGGGCCGGGAACACTGAAGCTTTCTTT. This sequence joins TRBV6-2 or TRBV6-3 and TRBJ1-1, with D tentatively TRBD1 (5 bases). Per the germline V gene, CDR1 is MNHEY and CDR2 is SVGEGT. V was trimmed by 2 bases and J by 1 base, leaving 14 bases between them. The CDR3 spans 16 residues.